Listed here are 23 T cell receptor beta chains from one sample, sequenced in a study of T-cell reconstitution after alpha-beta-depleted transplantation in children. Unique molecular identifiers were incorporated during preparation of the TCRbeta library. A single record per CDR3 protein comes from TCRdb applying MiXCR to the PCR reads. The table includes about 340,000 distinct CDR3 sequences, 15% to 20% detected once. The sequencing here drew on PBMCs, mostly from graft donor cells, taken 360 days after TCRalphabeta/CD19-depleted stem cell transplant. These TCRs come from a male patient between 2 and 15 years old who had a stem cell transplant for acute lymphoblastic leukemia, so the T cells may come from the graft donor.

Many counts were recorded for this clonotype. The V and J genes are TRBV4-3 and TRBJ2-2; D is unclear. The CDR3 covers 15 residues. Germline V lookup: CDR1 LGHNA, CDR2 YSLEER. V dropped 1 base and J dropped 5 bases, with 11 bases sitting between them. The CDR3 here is CASSQAPSRTGELFF. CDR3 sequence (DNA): TGCGCCAGCAGCCAAGCACCCTCGCGAACCGGGGAGCTGTTTTTT.

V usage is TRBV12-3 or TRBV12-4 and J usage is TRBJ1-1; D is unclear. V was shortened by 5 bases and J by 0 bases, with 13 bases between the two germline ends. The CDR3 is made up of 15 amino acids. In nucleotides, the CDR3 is TGTGCCAGCAGTCCCTGGGATGGACTGAACACTGAAGCTTTCTTT. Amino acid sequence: CASSPWDGLNTEAFF.

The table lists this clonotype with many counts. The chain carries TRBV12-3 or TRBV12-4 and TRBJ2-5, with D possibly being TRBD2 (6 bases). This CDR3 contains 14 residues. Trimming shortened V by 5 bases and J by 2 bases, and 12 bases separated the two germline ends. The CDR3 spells CASSPPGLQETQYF. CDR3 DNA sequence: TGTGCCAGCAGTCCCCCGGGACTTCAAGAGACCCAGTACTTC.

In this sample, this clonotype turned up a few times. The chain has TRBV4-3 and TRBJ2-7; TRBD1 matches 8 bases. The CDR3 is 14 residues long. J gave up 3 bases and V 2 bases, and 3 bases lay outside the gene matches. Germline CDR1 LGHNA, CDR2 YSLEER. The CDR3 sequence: CASSQSGTGYEQYF. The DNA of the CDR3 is TGCGCCAGCAGCCAATCCGGGACAGGCTACGAGCAGTACTTC.

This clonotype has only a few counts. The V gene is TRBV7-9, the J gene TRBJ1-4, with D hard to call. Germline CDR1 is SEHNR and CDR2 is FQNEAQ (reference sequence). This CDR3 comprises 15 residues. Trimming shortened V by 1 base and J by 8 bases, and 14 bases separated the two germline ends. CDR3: CASSLGGVGIEKLFF. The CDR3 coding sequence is TGTGCCAGCAGCTTAGGGGGTGTGGGGATCGAAAAACTGTTTTTT. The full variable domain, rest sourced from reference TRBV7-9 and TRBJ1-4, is DTGVSQNPRHKITKRGQNVTFRCDPISEHNRLYWYRQTLGQGPEFLTYFQNEAQLEKSRLLSDRFSAERPKGSFSTLEIQRTEQGDSAMYLCASSLGGVGIEKLFFGSGTQLSVL.

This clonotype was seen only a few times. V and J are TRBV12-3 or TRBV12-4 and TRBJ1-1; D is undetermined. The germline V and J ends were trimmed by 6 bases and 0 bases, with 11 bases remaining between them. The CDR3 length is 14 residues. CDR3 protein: CASSQSIMNTEAFF. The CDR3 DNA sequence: TGTGCCAGCAGCCAGTCAATTATGAACACTGAAGCTTTCTTT.

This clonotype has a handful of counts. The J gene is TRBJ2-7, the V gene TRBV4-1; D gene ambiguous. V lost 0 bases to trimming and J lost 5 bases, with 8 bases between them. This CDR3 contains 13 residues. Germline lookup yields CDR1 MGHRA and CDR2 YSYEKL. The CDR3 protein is CASSQDMLDEQYF. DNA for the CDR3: TGCGCCAGCAGCCAAGATATGCTAGACGAGCAGTACTTC.

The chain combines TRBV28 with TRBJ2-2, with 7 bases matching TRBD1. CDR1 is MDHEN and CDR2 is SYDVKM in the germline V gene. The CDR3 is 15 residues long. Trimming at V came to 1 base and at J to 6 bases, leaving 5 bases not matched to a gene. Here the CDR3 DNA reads TGTGCCAGCAGTTTATTCCACAGGGGTGCCGGGGAGCTGTTTTTT. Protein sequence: CASSLFHRGAGELFF.

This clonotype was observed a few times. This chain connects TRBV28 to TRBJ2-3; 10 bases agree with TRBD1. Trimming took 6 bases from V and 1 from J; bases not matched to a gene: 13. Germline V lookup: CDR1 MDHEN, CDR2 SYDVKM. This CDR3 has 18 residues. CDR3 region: CASRNRDRGAMGTDTQYF. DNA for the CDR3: TGTGCCAGCAGGAACCGGGACAGGGGTGCCATGGGCACAGATACGCAGTATTTT.

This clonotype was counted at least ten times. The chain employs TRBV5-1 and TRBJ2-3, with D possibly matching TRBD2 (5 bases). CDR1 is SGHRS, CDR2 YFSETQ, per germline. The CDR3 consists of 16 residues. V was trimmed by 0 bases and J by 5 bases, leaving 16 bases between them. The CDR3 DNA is TGCGCCAGCAGCTTGGCGGGGTGGACCGGGGAAGATACGCAGTATTTT. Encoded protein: CASSLAGWTGEDTQYF.

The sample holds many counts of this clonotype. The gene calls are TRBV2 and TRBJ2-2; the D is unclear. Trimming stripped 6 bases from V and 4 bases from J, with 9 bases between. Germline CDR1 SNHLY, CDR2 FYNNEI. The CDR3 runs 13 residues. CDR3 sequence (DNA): TGTGCCAGCAGGTCCCACCCCACCGGGGAGCTGTTTTTT. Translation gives CASRSHPTGELFF.

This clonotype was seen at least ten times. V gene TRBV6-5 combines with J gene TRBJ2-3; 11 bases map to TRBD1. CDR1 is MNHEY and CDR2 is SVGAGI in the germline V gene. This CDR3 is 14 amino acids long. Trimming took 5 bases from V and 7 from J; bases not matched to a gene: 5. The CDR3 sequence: CASSLGQGANTQYF. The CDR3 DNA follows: TGTGCCAGCAGTCTAGGACAGGGGGCGAATACGCAGTATTTT.

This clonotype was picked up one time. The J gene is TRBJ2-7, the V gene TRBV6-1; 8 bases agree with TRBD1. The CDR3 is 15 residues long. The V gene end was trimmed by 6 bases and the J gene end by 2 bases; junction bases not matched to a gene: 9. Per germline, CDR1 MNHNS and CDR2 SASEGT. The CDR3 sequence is CASREQGGPTYEQYF. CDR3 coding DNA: TGTGCCAGCAGAGAACAGGGGGGACCTACCTACGAGCAGTACTTC.

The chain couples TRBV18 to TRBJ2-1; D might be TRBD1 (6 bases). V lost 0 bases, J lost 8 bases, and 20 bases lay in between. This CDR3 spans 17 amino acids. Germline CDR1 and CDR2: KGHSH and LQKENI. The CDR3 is CASSPPGAQLSYYEQFF. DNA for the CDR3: TGTGCCAGCTCACCACCGGGGGCCCAGCTATCTTACTATGAGCAGTTCTTC. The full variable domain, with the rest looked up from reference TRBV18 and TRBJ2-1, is NAGVMQNPRHLVRRRGQEARLRCSPMKGHSHVYWYRQLPEEGLKFMVYLQKENIIDESGMPKERFSAEFPKEGPSILRIQQVVRGDSAAYFCASSPPGAQLSYYEQFFGPGTRLTVL.

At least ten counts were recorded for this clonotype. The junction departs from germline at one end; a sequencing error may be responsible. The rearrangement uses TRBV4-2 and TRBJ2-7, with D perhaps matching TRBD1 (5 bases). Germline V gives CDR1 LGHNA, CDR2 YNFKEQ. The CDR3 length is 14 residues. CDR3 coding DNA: TGTGCCAGCAGCCAAGATCGTCTGGGAAGGACAACCCAGTTC. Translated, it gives CASSQDRLGRTTQF.

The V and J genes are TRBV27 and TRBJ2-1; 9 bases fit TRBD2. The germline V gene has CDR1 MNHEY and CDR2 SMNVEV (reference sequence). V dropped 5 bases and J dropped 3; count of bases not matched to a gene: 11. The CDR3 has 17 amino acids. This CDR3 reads CASSPRSGSYYYNEQFF. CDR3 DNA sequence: TGTGCCAGCAGTCCACGTAGCGGGAGCTATTACTACAATGAGCAGTTCTTC.

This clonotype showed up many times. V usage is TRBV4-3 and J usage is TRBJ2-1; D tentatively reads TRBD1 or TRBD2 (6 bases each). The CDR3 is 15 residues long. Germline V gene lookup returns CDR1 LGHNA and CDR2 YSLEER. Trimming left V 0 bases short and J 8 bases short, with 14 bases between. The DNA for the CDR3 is TGCGCCAGCAGCCAAGACCTAGGGGGGTGGGATGAGCAGTTCTTC. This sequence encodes CASSQDLGGWDEQFF.

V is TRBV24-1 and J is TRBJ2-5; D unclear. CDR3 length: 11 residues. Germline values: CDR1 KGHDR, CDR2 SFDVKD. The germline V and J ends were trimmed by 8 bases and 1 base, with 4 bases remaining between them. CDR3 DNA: TGTGCCACCATGTTCCAAGAGACCCAGTACTTC. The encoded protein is CATMFQETQYF.

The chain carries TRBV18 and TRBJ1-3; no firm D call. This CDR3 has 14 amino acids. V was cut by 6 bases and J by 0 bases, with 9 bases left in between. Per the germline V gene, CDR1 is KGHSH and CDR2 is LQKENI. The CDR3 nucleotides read TGTGCCAGCTCTAGTAAGGCCTCTGGAAACACCATATATTTT. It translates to CASSSKASGNTIYF.

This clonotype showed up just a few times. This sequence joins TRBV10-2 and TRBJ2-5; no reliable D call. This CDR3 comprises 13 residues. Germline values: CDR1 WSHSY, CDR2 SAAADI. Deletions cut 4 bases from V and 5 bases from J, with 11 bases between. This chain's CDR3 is CASSAGLRETQYF. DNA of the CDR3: TGCGCCAGCAGTGCCGGGTTGAGGGAGACCCAGTACTTC.

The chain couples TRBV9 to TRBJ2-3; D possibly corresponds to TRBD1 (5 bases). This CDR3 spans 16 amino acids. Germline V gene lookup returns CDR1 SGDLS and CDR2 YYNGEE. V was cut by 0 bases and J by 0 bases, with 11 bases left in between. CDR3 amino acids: CASSVDGRASTDTQYF. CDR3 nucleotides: TGTGCCAGCAGCGTAGACGGCAGGGCTAGCACAGATACGCAGTATTTT. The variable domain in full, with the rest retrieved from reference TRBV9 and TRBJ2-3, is DSGVTQTPKHLITATGQRVTLRCSPRSGDLSVYWYQQSLDQGLQFLIQYYNGEERAKGNILERFSAQQFPDLHSELNLSSLELGDSALYFCASSVDGRASTDTQYFGPGTRLTVL.

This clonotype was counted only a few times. CDR3 nucleotide sequence: TGTGCCAGCAGTTTATTGGCGGGAGGGCCCCACAATGAGCAGTTCTTC. Its protein product is CASSLLAGGPHNEQFF. The chain is built from TRBV25-1 and TRBJ2-1, with 9 bases fitting TRBD2. Looked up from germline, CDR1 is MGHDK and CDR2 is SYGVNS. The ends lost 5 bases at V and 5 bases at J; junction bases unmatched: 10. The CDR3 totals 16 residues. The variable domain in full, with the rest retrieved from reference TRBV25-1 and TRBJ2-1, is EADIYQTPRYLVIGTGKKITLECSQTMGHDKMYWYQQDPGMELHLIHYSYGVNSTEKGDLSSESTVSRIRTEHFPLTLESARPSHTSQYLCASSLLAGGPHNEQFFGPGTRLTVL.

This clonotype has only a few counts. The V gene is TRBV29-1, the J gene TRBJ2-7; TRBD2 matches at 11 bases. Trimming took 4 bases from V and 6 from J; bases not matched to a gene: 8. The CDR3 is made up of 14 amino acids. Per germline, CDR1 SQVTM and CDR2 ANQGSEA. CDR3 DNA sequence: TGCAGCGTTGCCCCACTAGCGGGAGATCGCGAGCAGTACTTC. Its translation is CSVAPLAGDREQYF.